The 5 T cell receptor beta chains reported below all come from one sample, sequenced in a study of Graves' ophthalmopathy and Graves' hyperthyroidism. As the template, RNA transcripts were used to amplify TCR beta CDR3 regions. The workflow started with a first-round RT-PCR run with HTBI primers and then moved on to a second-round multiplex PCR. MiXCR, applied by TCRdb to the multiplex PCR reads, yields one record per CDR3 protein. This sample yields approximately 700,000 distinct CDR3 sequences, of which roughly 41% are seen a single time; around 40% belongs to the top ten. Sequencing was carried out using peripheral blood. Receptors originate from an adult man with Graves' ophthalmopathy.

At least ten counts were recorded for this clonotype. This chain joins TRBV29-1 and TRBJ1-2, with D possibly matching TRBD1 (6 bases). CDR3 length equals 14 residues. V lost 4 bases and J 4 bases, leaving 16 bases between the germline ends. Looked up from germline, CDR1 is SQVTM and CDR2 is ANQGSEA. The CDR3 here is CSVVVMTGSYGYTF. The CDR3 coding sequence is TGCAGCGTTGTCGTTATGACAGGCTCCTATGGCTACACCTTC.

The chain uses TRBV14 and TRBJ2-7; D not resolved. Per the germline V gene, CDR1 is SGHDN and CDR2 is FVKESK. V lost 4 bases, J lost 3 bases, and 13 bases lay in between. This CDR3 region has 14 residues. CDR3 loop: CASSPEDGYYEQYF. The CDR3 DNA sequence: TGTGCCAGCAGCCCAGAAGACGGGTACTACGAGCAGTACTTC.

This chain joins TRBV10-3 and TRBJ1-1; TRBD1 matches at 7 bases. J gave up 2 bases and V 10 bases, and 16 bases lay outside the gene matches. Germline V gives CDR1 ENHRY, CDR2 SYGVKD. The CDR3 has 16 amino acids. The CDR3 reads CASSSRTGRTNTEAFF. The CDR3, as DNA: TGTGCCAGCAGCTCAAGGACAGGCAGAACCAACACTGAAGCTTTCTTT.

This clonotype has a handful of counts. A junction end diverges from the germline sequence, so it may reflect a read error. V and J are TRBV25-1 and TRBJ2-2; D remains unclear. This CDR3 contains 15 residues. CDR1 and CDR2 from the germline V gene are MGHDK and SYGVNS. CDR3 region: CATSAPTGNTGELFF. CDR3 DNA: TGTGCCACCAGTGCCCCGACGGGGAACACCGGGGAGCTGTTTTTT.

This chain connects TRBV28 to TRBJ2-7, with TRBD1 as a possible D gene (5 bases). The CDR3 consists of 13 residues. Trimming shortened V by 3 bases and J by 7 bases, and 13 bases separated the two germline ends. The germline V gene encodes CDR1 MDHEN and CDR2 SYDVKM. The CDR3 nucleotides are TGTGCCAGCAGTTTGACACAGGTCGGGGAGCAGTACTTC. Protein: CASSLTQVGEQYF. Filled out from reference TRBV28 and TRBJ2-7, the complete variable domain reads DVKVTQSSRYLVKRTGEKVFLECVQDMDHENMFWYRQDPGLGLRLIYFSYDVKMKEKGDIPEGYSVSREKKERFSLILESASTNQTSMYLCASSLTQVGEQYFGPGTRLTVT.